In this sample, the clone carrying this T cell receptor beta chain turned up a few times. Antigen unknown. MiXCR, run by TCRdb on the 5' RACE reads, gives a single entry per CDR3 protein. Of 1.5 million to 2 million distinct CDR3 sequences listed, under 35% are singletons. This CDR3 has 13 residues. Germline CDR1 SQVTM, CDR2 ANQGSEA. Trimming took 6 bases from V and 2 from J, leaving 14 bases between them. This specimen belongs to a study of identical twins. The study's findings and limits: While abundant cord blood beta clonotypes carried fewer insertions, memory repertoires showed no such pattern.

The sequence was collected from a newborn girl in good health. The J gene is TRBJ2-7, the V gene TRBV29-1; a weak D match, TRBD1 (7 bases). Sequencing was done on a sample of cord blood. The CDR3 DNA reads as TGCAGCGTGATGGGCAGGGGGGCCTACGAGCAGTACTTC. Translating gives CSVMGRGAYEQYF.